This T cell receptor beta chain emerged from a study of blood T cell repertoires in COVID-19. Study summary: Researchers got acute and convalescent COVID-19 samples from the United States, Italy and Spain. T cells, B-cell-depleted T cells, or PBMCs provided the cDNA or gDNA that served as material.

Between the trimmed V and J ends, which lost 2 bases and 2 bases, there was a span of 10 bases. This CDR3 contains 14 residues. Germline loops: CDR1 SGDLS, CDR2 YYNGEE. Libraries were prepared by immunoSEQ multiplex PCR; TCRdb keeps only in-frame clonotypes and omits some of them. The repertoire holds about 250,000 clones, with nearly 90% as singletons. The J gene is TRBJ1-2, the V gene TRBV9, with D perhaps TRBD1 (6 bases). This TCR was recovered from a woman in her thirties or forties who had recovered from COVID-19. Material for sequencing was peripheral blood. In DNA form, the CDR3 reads TGTGCCAGCAGCGTTCGACAGGACAACTATGGCTACACCTTC. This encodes CASSVRQDNYGYTF.